One and the same sample provided the 5 T cell receptor beta chains below, sequenced in a study of shared clonotypes between healthy human individuals. The table came from immunoSEQ multiplex PCR; TCRdb's copy has only in-frame clones and leaves some out. The sample lists some 980,000 clones, 70% to 85% seen once, with approximately 1.5% in the top ten. The material sequenced was memory CD4+ T cells sorted from blood. Subset defined: CD45RA-negative fraction. These receptors came from a man between 18 and 29 years old in good health.

This clone was observed once. The gene calls are TRBV11-2 and TRBJ2-4; no clear D. V dropped 1 base and J dropped 5 bases, with 9 bases sitting between them. This CDR3 is built from 14 residues. The germline V gene has CDR1 SGHAT and CDR2 FQNNGV. The CDR3 sequence: CASSLVEGENIQYF. CDR3 sequence (DNA): TGTGCCAGCAGCTTAGTAGAAGGAGAAAACATTCAGTACTTC.

Only one count was recorded for this clone. The chain uses TRBV10-2 and TRBJ1-1, with D hard to call. Trimming stripped 7 bases from V and 2 bases from J, with 5 bases between. Germline CDR1 WSHSY, CDR2 SAAADI. The CDR3 has 11 amino acids. CDR3 in amino acids: CASTANTEAFF. The CDR3 DNA reads TGCGCCAGCACAGCAAACACTGAAGCTTTCTTT.

This clone was seen a few times. The chain joins TRBV6-5 to TRBJ2-5, with 8 nucleotides matching TRBD2. Germline V CDR1 and CDR2: MNHEY, SVGAGI. The trim removed 5 bases at V and 5 bases at J, leaving 7 bases unmatched. The CDR3 consists of 14 residues. This chain's CDR3 is CASSPSGGMETQYF. The CDR3, as DNA: TGTGCCAGCAGTCCAAGCGGGGGAATGGAGACCCAGTACTTC.

The rearrangement links TRBV5-4 to TRBJ2-2, with 9 bases aligning to TRBD2. CDR1 is SGHNT and CDR2 is YYREEE in the germline V gene (reference sequence). The J segment lost 3 bases and the V segment lost 0 bases, leaving 0 bases of the junction unmatched. CDR3 size: 15 residues. The CDR3 loop reads CASSLGTSDTGELFF. The DNA of the CDR3 is TGTGCCAGCAGCTTGGGGACTAGCGACACCGGGGAGCTGTTTTTT.

This clone was seen just once. At one boundary the junction diverges from the germline segment, which might be a read error. The gene calls are TRBV7-7 and TRBJ2-5; 12 nucleotides align to TRBD1. Germline V gene sequence: CDR1 SSHAT, CDR2 FNYEAQ (reference sequence). The CDR3 consists of 16 residues. CDR3 region: CASSLTGTGGRETQYF. The CDR3 DNA reads as TGTGCTAGCAGCTTAACCGGGACAGGGGGCAGAGAGACCCAGTACTTC.